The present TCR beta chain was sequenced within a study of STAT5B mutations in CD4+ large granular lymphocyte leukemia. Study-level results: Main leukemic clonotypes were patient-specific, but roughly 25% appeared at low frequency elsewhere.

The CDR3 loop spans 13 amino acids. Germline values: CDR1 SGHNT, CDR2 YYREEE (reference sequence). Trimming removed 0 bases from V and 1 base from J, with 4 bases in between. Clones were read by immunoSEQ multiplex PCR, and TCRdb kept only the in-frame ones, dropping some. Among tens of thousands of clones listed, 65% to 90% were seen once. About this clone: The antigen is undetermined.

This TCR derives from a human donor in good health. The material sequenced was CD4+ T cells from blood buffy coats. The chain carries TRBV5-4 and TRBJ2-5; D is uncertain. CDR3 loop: CASSLDSQETQYF. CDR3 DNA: TGTGCCAGCAGCTTGGATTCCCAAGAGACCCAGTACTTC.